This T cell receptor beta chain was sequenced during a study of beta chain features in type 1 diabetes (dated by TCRdb to the late 2010s). For context, the study as a whole: Patients and healthy donors did not differ in mean age, gender distribution, total cell number or subset yield. The study compared the TCRB repertoires of sorted circulating CD4+ T cell subsets in recently diagnosed type 1 diabetes patients with those in matched healthy donors. Naive and central memory subsets were obtained from all 30 or so donors, but regulatory and stem cell-like memory subsets were isolated from only 8 patients and roughly eight healthy donors. A total of roughly 99 million sorted cells were examined across all samples, and the number of cells per subset was strongly correlated with RNA yield.

Each donor gave one peripheral blood draw, approximately 120 mL on average, collected into heparinised tubes. A BD FACSAria II was used to sort naive, central memory, regulatory and stem cell-like memory CD4+ T cells with a panel that included CD45RO, CCR7, CD25, CD127, CD95 and CD27. A purity above 98% was achieved for all sorted populations. PBMCs were isolated immediately by Lymphoprep density gradient centrifugation and stained directly without culture. Samples were stained and sorted in pairs, with one healthy donor and one patient per experiment, so that batch effects were minimized. Study-level results and caveats: Because small numbers of individuals were included in the HLA sub-analyses, any influence of HLA type on TCRB rearrangement was left unresolved. PCR might favor shorter templates, but patient and control samples were amplified and corrected together, so any skew would affect both groups equally. Naive, central memory and regulatory TCRB repertoires appeared to be more alike among patients than among healthy donors. Sequencing cDNA rather than genomic DNA could over-represent highly expressing activated cells, although activation and CD3 levels did not differ between groups. In all four CD4+ subsets, TCRB CDR3 length was moderately but significantly shorter in type 1 diabetes patients. At VDJ recombination sites, patients with type 1 diabetes made fewer insertions and deleted more nucleotides, a pattern implying thymic rearrangement abnormalities.

The entire amount of isolated RNA was reverse transcribed using the High Capacity cDNA Reverse Transcription Kit, so the sequenced TCRB transcripts were expressed ones. Naive, central memory and regulatory T cell samples underwent deep immunoSEQ sequencing, averaging about 3.57 million total reads per sample. After sorted cells were lysed in RLT buffer, RNA was extracted with DNase-treated RNeasy Micro or Mini kits, with the choice depending on cell number. Each cell subset was processed separately to prevent cross-contamination, with patient and healthy donor samples processed together. The immunoSEQ multiplex PCR was used to amplify TCRB sequences from cDNA, yielding 87-bp fragments that span the CDR3 region. The amplicons were sequenced using the Illumina HiSeq platform. As for the original processing: Synthetic template baselines were used to correct PCR bias computationally, reads within Hamming distance 2 were collapsed together, and singletons that could not be merged were discarded. By aligning reads against IMGT, V, D and J genes, CDR3 length, and insertions or deletions at six rearrangement sites were assigned. Within each subset, clonotype counts were normalized to the number of sorted cells before true diversity and Gini coefficients were calculated with the tcR R package. The overlap coefficient, calculated on TCRB nucleotide sequences, was used to quantify repertoire sharing. Out-of-frame TCRB sequences from naive cells were analyzed as a proxy for the pre-selection repertoire. Sourced from immuneACCESS, this table was stored by TCRdb with only in-frame sequences that have V and J called. A share of the clones is absent; for the studies checked, an unresolved V gene accounts for under half, and the remainder has no known explanation. D and trimming come from the DNA, and the V and J calls and clone size come from that table. For this sample there are under 550,000 clones; over 10% appear just once. The top ten constitute approximately 0.05% of the sample.

As concerns this clone: No cognate antigen has been identified for it. Base qualities are missing; no much larger clone stands one base away. Other DNA sequences of this sample code for an identical CDR3.

V loses 0 bases of germline sequence and J loses 2 bases, and the interval between the two ends is 7 bases. As encoded in the germline V gene, CDR1 is SGHTA while CDR2 is FQGNSA. The CDR3, from cysteine to phenylalanine, totals 14 residues. Only the CDR3 DNA stays, 42 bases, in frame from base 1. The receptor chain draws on TRBV7-2 and TRBJ2-5; too little of a D gene remains to name it. Sequenced input: naive CD4+ T cells from blood. The cell subset or site label, as the study defines it: true naive CD4+ T cells. The sequence was obtained from a young woman in good health. The CDR3 in this case is CASSLAGSQETQYF. The base sequence is TGTGCCAGCAGCTTAGCTGGTTCGCAAGAGACCCAGTACTTC.